This TCR beta chain was found in a study of blood T cell repertoires in COVID-19. Study context: PBMCs, B-cell-depleted T cells, or T cells provided the cDNA or gDNA that made up the material.

Germline V gives CDR1 MNHNY, CDR2 SVGAGI (reference sequence). CDR3 size: 15 residues. V dropped 2 bases and J dropped 5; count of bases not matched to a gene: 2. Under the authors' procedure: Reference gene primer amplification gave estimated nucleated cell counts. Sequencing used immunoSEQ multiplex PCR; TCRdb keeps in-frame clones, though not all of them. That table furnishes V, J and clone size, whereas the DNA furnished D and trimming. Among almost 250,000 clones listed, around 89% were seen once. Participants, 18 to 89 years old, spanned about 26 US areas. Which cohort a participant joined came from the clinical history participants gave.

The V and J genes are TRBV6-6 and TRBJ1-6, with 8 bases that match TRBD1. Material: PBMCs or T cells enriched from blood (not recorded which). The sequence came from a young woman who had recovered from COVID-19. CDR3 in DNA: TGTGCCAGCAGTTACCGGGACAGGAATAATTCACCCCTCCACTTT. Translating it yields CASSYRDRNNSPLHF.